This is a list of T cell receptor beta chains from one sample in a study of CD8 T cells in ankylosing spondylitis. TCRdb reprocessed the 5' RACE reads with MiXCR, giving one entry per CDR3 protein. The sample yields 150,000 to 250,000 distinct CDR3 sequences, about 13% seen once. The material sequenced was blood, either unsorted or a sorted T cell fraction (not recorded which). The receptors shown here come from a male donor with ankylosing spondylitis or in good health (not recorded which). The CDR3 runs from the conserved cysteine through the conserved F or W. A D gene is named only where the DNA matches it firmly. The size of a clone is reported for some rows only, either as once, few or many, or as a class for expanded clones.

>TRBD1|TRBV5-6|TRBJ2-7|-
TGTGCCAGCAGCCGTGACAGGGAAATGACCTACGAGCAGTACTTC
CASSRDREMTYEQYF
>-|TRBV4-2|TRBJ2-6|few
TGTGCCAGCAGCCAGTGGGGAGGAAGCTCCGGGGCCAACGTCCTGACTTTC
CASSQWGGSSGANVLTF
>TRBD2|TRBV20-1|TRBJ2-3|few
TGCAGTGCTAGGGCATCTAGCGGAGGTAGCACAGATACGCAGTATTTT
CSARASSGGSTDTQYF
>TRBD1|TRBV12-3/TRBV12-4|TRBJ1-6|-
TGTGCCAGCAGTCCGACAGGGGATCAGTCACCCCTCCACTTT
CASSPTGDQSPLHF
>TRBD1|TRBV6-5|TRBJ1-2|-
TGTGCCAGCAGCCCGACAGGGAGCGGCTACACCTTC
CASSPTGSGYTF
>TRBD2|TRBV5-1|TRBJ2-2|-
TGCGCCAGCAGCCATCTAGCGGGAGGGCACACCGGGGAGCTGTTTTTT
CASSHLAGGHTGELFF
>-|TRBV12-3/TRBV12-4|TRBJ1-2|-
TGTGCCAGCACCTTGGGGTCACCAGCTGCCTATGGCTACACCTTC
CASTLGSPAAYGYTF
>-|TRBV4-1|TRBJ2-1|many
TGCGCCAGCAGCCTGACAGCATACAATGAGCAGTTCTTC
CASSLTAYNEQFF
>-|TRBV29-1|TRBJ1-1|many
TGCAGCGCCCTGGCCGCGGGCACTTTGGGGTACACTGAAGCTTTCTTT
CSALAAGTLGYTEAFF
>TRBD2|TRBV27|TRBJ2-1|-
TGTGCCAGCGCATCCGGGACTAGCGGAAGCAATGAGCAGTTCTTC
CASASGTSGSNEQFF
>-|TRBV11-2|TRBJ1-2|-
TGTGCCAGCAGCCTGTTGGCGACCTATGGCTACACCTTC
CASSLLATYGYTF
>TRBD2|TRBV6-1|TRBJ2-5|few
TGTGCCACGTCCCTCAGCGGGGGGGCAGTAGAGACCCAGTACTTC
CATSLSGGAVETQYF
>-|TRBV5-1|TRBJ1-6|-
TGCGCCAGCAGCTTGGGTATAGGGTTCTCACCCCTCCACTTT
CASSLGIGFSPLHF
>-|TRBV6-4|TRBJ1-1|-
TGTGCCAGCAGTTTCCGAGGAGGGGAAATGGCTGAAGCTTTCTTT
CASSFRGGEMAEAFF
>-|TRBV18|TRBJ2-1|-
TGTGCCAGCTCACCGGGCGGGACCGGAGTAGCGGACCCTAACAATGAGCAGTTCTTC
CASSPGGTGVADPNNEQFF
>-|TRBV11-3|TRBJ2-7|few
TGTGCCAGCAGCTCCGGGCCCCAGCAGTACTTC
CASSSGPQQYF
>-|TRBV12-3/TRBV12-4|TRBJ2-7|many
TGTGCCAGCGGGACCAGGTACGAGCAGTACTTC
CASGTRYEQYF
>-|TRBV20-1|TRBJ1-1|-
TGCAGTGCTAGAGATTGGAAGGCGAACACTGAAGCTTTCTTT
CSARDWKANTEAFF
>-|TRBV7-9|TRBJ2-5|many
TGTGCCAGCAGCTTTCTCCCAGGGGTAATACAAGAGACCCAGTACTTC
CASSFLPGVIQETQYF
>-|TRBV6-2/TRBV6-3|TRBJ2-7|many
TGTGCCAGCAGTTACGCCGGAGTATCCTACGAGCAGTACTTC
CASSYAGVSYEQYF
>TRBD1|TRBV27|TRBJ2-7|-
TGTGCCAGCAGTTTTGCGGGACAGGCTTACTACGAGCAGTACTTC
CASSFAGQAYYEQYF
>TRBD2|TRBV7-9|TRBJ2-3|many
TGTGCCAGCAGCTTAGCGCTGGGGGGGAGCCCAGATACGCAGTATTTT
CASSLALGGSPDTQYF
>TRBD1|TRBV12-3/TRBV12-4|TRBJ1-1|-
TGTGCCAGCAGCCGCCCAGGGGGCGAGTGGACTGAAGCTTTCTTT
CASSRPGGEWTEAFF
>-|TRBV7-2|TRBJ1-6|many
TGTGCCAGCAGCTTACAGGGTCTCTCCTATAATTCACCCCTCCACTTT
CASSLQGLSYNSPLHF
>TRBD1|TRBV3-1|TRBJ1-1|-
TGTGCCAGCAGCCAGTCCGGGACAGGGCGGACTGAAGCTTTCTTT
CASSQSGTGRTEAFF
>-|TRBV7-9|TRBJ1-1|-
TGTGCCAGCAGTCTCCTGGGACGGGGGAACACTGAAGCTTTCTTT
CASSLLGRGNTEAFF
>TRBD1|TRBV15|TRBJ1-1|few
TGTGCCACCAGCAGAGAGGGACAGGGGAACACTGAAGCTTTCTTT
CATSREGQGNTEAFF